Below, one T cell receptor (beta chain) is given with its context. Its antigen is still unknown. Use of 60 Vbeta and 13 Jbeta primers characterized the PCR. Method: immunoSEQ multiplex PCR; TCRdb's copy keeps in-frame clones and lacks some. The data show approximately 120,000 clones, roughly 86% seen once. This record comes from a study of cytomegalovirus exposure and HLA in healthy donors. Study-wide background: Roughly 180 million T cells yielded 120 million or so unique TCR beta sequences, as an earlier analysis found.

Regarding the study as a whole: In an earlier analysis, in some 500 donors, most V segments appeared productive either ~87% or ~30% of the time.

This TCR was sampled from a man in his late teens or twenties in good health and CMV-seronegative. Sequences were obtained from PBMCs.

The CDR3 DNA reads as TGTGCCAGCAGCACCATGACAGCCTTAAACACTGAAGCTTTCTTT. As protein: CASSTMTALNTEAFF. The chain couples TRBV7-3 to TRBJ1-1, with D perhaps TRBD1 (5 bases). This CDR3 comprises 15 residues. V lost 5 bases and J 2 bases, leaving 15 bases between the germline ends. CDR1 and CDR2 from the germline V gene are SGHTA and FQGTGA.